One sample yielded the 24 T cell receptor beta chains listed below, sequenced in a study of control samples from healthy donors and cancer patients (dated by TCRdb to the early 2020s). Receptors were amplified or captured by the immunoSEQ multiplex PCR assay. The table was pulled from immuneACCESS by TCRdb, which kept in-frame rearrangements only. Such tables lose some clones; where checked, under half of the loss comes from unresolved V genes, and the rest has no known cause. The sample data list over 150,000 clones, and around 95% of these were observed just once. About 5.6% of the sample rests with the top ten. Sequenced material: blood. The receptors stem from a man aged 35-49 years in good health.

CDR3: CATSRDSYGYTF. CDR3 in DNA: TGTGCCACCAGCAGAGATTCCTATGGCTACACCTTC. The rearrangement uses TRBV15 and TRBJ1-2; D call uncertain. Germline V gene data show CDR1 as LNHNV and CDR2 as YYDKDF (reference sequence). The germline V and J ends were trimmed by 0 bases and 4 bases, with 3 bases remaining between them. This CDR3 has 12 amino acids.

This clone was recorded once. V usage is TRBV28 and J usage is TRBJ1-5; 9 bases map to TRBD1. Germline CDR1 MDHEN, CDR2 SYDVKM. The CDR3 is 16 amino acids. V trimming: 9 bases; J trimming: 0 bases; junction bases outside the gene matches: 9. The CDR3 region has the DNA TGTGCCAGTATAGGACAGGGGTACTATAGCAATCAGCCCCAGCATTTT. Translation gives CASIGQGYYSNQPQHF.

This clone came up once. The CDR3 protein is CASSLVGGHHSNQPQHF. CDR3 DNA sequence: TGTGCCAGCAGCTTGGTGGGGGGGCACCATAGCAATCAGCCCCAGCATTTT. This chain uses TRBV5-5 with TRBJ1-5, with a possible D match to TRBD1 (6 bases). V was shortened by 0 bases and J by 0 bases, with 13 bases between the two germline ends. Germline CDR1 is SGHKS and CDR2 is YYEKEE (reference sequence). The CDR3 consists of 17 residues.

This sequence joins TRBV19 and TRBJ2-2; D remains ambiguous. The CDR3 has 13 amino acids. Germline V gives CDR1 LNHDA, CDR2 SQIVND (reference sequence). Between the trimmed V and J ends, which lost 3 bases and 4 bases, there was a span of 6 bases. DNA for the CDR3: TGTGCCAGTAGTATGGGCAGCACCGGGGAGCTGTTTTTT. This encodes CASSMGSTGELFF.

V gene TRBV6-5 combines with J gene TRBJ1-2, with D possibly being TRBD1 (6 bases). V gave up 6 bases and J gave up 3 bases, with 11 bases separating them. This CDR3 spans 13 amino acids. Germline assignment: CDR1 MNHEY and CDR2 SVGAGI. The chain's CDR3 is CASRLQGDYGYTF. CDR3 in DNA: TGTGCCAGCAGATTACAGGGAGACTATGGCTACACCTTC.

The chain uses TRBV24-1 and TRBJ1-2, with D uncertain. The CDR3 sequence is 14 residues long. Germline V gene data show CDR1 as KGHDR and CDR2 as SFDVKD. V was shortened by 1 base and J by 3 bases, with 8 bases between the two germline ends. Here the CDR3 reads CATSDLTGDYGYTF. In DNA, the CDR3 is TGTGCCACCAGTGATTTAACGGGAGACTATGGCTACACCTTC.

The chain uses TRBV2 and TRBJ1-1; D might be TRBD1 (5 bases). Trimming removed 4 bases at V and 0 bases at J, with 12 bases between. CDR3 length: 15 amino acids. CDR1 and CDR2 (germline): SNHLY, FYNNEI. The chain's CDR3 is CASSGPGLLNTEAFF. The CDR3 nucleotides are TGTGCCAGCAGTGGCCCGGGACTCCTGAACACTGAAGCTTTCTTT.

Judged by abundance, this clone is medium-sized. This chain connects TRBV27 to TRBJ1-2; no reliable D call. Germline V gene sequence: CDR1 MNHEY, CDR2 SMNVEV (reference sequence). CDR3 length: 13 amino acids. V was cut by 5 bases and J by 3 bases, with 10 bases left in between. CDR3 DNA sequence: TGTGCCAGCAGTCCCACAGCCCACTATGGCTACACCTTC. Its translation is CASSPTAHYGYTF.

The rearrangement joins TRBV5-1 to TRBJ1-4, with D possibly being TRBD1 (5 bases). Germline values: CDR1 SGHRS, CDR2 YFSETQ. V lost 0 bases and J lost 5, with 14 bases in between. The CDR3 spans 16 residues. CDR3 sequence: CASSLAVQGLNEKLFF. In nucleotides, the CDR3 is TGCGCCAGCAGCTTGGCCGTTCAGGGCCTGAATGAAAAACTGTTTTTT.

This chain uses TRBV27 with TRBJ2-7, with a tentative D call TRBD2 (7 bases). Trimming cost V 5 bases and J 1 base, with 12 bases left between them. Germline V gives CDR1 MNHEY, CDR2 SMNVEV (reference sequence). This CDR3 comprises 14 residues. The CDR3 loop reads CASSGGGRSYEQYF. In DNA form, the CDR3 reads TGTGCCAGCAGTGGGGGGGGCAGGTCCTACGAGCAGTACTTC.

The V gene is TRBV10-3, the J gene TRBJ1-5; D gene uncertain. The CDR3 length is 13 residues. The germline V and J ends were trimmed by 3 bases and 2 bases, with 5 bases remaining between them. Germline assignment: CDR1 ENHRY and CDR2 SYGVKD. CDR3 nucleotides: TGTGCCATCAGTGAAGTGGGCAATCAGCCCCAGCATTTT. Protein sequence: CAISEVGNQPQHF.

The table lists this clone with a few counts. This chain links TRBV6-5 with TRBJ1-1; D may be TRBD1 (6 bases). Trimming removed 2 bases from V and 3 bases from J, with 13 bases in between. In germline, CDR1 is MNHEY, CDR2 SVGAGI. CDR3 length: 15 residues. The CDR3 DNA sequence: TGTGCCAGCAGTTACGACGGGGGCTCATACACTGAAGCTTTCTTT. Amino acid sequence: CASSYDGGSYTEAFF.

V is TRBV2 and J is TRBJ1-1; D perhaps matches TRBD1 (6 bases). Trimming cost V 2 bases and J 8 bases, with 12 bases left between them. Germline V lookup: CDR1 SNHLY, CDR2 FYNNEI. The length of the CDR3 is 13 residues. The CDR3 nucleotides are TGTGCCAGCAGTGAATGGGAGGGGGGAGAAGCTTTCTTT. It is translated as CASSEWEGGEAFF.

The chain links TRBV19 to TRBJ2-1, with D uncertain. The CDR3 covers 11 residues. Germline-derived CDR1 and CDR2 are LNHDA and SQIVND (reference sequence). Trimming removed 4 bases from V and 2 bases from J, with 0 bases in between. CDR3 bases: TGTGCCAGTAGTACCTACAATGAGCAGTTCTTC. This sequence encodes CASSTYNEQFF.

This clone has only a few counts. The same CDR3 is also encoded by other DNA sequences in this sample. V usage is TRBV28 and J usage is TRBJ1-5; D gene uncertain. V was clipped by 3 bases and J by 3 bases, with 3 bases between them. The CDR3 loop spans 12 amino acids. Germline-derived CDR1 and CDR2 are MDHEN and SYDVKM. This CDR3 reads CASSLVNQPQHF. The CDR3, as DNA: TGTGCCAGCAGTTTGGTCAATCAGCCCCAGCATTTT. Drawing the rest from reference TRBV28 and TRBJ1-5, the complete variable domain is DVKVTQSSRYLVKRTGEKVFLECVQDMDHENMFWYRQDPGLGLRLIYFSYDVKMKEKGDIPEGYSVSREKKERFSLILESASTNQTSMYLCASSLVNQPQHFGDGTRLSIL.

The CDR3 coding sequence is TGTGCCAGCAGTTTGTGGGGGGAGGGTGAGCAGTTCTTC. Translated, it gives CASSLWGEGEQFF. The J gene is TRBJ2-1, the V gene TRBV12-3 or TRBV12-4; 7 bases line up with TRBD2. The CDR3 length is 13 residues. V shed 3 bases, J shed 9 bases, and the junction held 5 bases outside the gene matches.

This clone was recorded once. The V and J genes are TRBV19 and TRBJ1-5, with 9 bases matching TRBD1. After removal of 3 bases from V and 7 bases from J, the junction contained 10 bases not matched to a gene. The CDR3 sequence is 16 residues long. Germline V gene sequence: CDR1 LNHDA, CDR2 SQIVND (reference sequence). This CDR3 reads CASSILSGTGWQPQHF. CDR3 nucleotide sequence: TGTGCCAGTAGTATCTTATCTGGGACAGGGTGGCAGCCCCAGCATTTT.

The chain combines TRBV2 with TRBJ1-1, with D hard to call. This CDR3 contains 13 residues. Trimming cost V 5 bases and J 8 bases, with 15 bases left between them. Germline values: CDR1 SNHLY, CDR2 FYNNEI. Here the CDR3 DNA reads TGTGCCAGCAGTTATTCTGGACGGATAGAAGCTTTCTTT. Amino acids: CASSYSGRIEAFF.

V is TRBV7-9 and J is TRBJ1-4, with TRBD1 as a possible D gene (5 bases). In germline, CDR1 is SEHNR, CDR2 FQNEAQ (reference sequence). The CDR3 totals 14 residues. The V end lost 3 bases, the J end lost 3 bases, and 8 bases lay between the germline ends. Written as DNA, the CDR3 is TGTGCCAGCAGCTTTGGGGGGGCTAATGAAAAACTGTTTTTT. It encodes CASSFGGANEKLFF.

CDR3 coding DNA: TGTGCCAGCAGGGGGGAGTACCTTAACAACTATGGCTACACCTTC. Protein product: CASRGEYLNNYGYTF. The genes are TRBV7-9 and TRBJ1-2; possible D gene TRBD1, 5 bases. Germline CDR1 reads SEHNR; CDR2 reads FQNEAQ (reference sequence). CDR3 size: 15 residues. With 6 bases removed from V and 2 bases from J, the gap between germline ends came to 16 bases.

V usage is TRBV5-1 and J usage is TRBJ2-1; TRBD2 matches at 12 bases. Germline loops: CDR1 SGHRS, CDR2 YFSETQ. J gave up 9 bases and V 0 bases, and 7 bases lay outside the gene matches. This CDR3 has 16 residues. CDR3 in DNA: TGCGCCAGCAGCTTGGTTCCTAGCGGGGGGGCCGGTGAGCAGTTCTTC. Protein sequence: CASSLVPSGGAGEQFF. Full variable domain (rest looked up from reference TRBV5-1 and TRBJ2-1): KAGVTQTPRYLIKTRGQQVTLSCSPISGHRSVSWYQQTPGQGLQFLFEYFSETQRNKGNFPGRFSGRQFSNSRSEMNVSTLELGDSALYLCASSLVPSGGAGEQFFGPGTRLTVL.

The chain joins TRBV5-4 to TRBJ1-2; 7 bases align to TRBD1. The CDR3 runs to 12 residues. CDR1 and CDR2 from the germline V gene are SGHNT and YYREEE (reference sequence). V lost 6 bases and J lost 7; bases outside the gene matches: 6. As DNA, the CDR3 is TGTGCCAGCAACACAGGGGCATCTGGCTACACCTTC. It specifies CASNTGASGYTF. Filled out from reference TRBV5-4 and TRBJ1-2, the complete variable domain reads ETGVTQSPTHLIKTRGQQVTLRCSSQSGHNTVSWYQQALGQGPQFIFQYYREEENGRGNFPPRFSGLQFPNYSSELNVNALELDDSALYLCASNTGASGYTFGSGTRLTVV.

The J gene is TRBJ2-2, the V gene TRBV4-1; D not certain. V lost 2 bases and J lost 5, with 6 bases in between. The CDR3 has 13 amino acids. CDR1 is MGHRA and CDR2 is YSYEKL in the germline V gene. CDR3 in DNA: TGCGCCAGCAGCCAACTAGGAACCGGGGAGCTGTTTTTT. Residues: CASSQLGTGELFF.

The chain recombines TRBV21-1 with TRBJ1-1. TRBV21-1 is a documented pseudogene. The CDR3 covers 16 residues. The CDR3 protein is CASSKRIIKGNTEAFF. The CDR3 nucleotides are TGTGCCAGCAGCAAAAGGATCATCAAGGGGAACACTGAAGCTTTCTTT.